This TCR beta chain was sequenced in a study of blood T cell repertoires in COVID-19. Study at large: Sources were T cells, B-cell-depleted T cells, or PBMCs; the material itself was cDNA or gDNA.

CDR3 length: 15 residues. V was clipped by 1 base and J by 2 bases, with 9 bases between them. Germline CDR1 SGDLS, CDR2 YYNGEE. In the original processing: Estimation of nucleated cell counts was performed using reference gene primer amplification. Using immunoSEQ multiplex PCR, the repertoire was profiled, and TCRdb retains in-frame clones only, with some absent. D and trimming come from the DNA, and the V and J calls and clone size come from that table. The table has roughly 380,000 clones, 88% seen once; the top ten hold approximately 0.93%. The sequenced sample was PBMCs or T cells enriched from blood (not recorded which). This TCR was recovered from a woman younger than 45 who had been exposed to COVID-19. This sequence joins TRBV9 and TRBJ2-2, with a tentative D call TRBD2 (5 bases). The CDR3 spells CASSVRSGNTGELFF. CDR3 nucleotide sequence: TGTGCCAGCAGCGTACGGAGCGGAAACACCGGGGAGCTGTTTTTT.